These 28 T cell receptor beta chains were all obtained from the same sample, sequenced in a study of blood T cells in healthy people across ages. A second PCR, run for roughly 7 to 11 cycles, used a sample-barcoded 5' primer plus a J-beta primer mix. TCRdb ran MiXCR on the 5' RACE reads and lists one entry per CDR3 protein. The data contain roughly 1.5 million distinct CDR3 sequences, approximately 42% of them singletons. Source material: blood. The receptor source for this set is a woman between 18 and 29 years old in good health.

As concerns this clonotype: Sequence at one end of the junction differs from germline and may be a read error. The genes are TRBV5-6 and TRBJ2-2, with a possible D match to TRBD2 (6 bases). The CDR3 is 16 amino acids. The germline V gene encodes CDR1 SGHDT and CDR2 YYEEEE. The CDR3 loop is CASSPRVAVNTRELFF. The CDR3 nucleotides read TGTGCCAGCAGCCCTCGGGTAGCGGTTAACACCAGGGAGCTGTTTTTT.

J is TRBJ1-5 and V is TRBV20-1, with D unclear. This CDR3 has 12 amino acids. Deletions cut 3 bases from V and 6 bases from J, with 9 bases between. CDR1 is DFQATT, CDR2 SNEGSKA, per germline (reference sequence). The CDR3 DNA follows: TGCAGTGCTAGTTCCTATCCTCAGCCCCAGCATTTT. Amino acid sequence: CSASSYPQPQHF.

This chain uses TRBV7-2 with TRBJ2-3; 13 nucleotides line up with TRBD2. V trimming: 6 bases; J trimming: 4 bases; junction bases outside the gene matches: 7. The CDR3 is 16 residues long. Looked up from germline, CDR1 is SGHTA and CDR2 is FQGNSA. CDR3 protein: CASRNGLAGDPDTQYF. The CDR3 nucleotides are TGTGCCAGCAGGAACGGACTAGCGGGAGATCCAGATACGCAGTATTTT.

In this sample, this clonotype turned up a few times. The V and J genes are TRBV29-1 and TRBJ2-5, with D perhaps given as TRBD1 or TRBD2 (5 bases each). The germline V and J ends were trimmed by 3 bases and 4 bases, with 15 bases remaining between them. The CDR3 has 14 residues. Per the germline V gene, CDR1 is SQVTM and CDR2 is ANQGSEA. CDR3 bases: TGCAGCGTTGACCTGGGAATGGGGGTAGAGACCCAGTACTTC. Protein: CSVDLGMGVETQYF. Combining the CDR3 with reference TRBV29-1 and TRBJ2-5 gives the whole variable domain SAVISQKPSRDICQRGTSLTIQCQVDSQVTMMFWYRQQPGQSLTLIATANQGSEATYESGFVIDKFPISRPNLTFSTLTVSNMSPEDSSIYLCSVDLGMGVETQYFGPGTRLLVL.

The gene calls are TRBV6-6 and TRBJ2-7; D is undetermined. V lost 7 bases, J lost 3 bases, and 10 bases lay in between. CDR1 is MNHNY, CDR2 SVGAGI, per germline (reference sequence). The CDR3 totals 12 residues. The CDR3 nucleotides read TGTGCCAGCATAGCAGATAGCTACGAGCAGTACTTC. Its protein product is CASIADSYEQYF.

The rearrangement links TRBV7-6 to TRBJ2-7; possibly TRBD1 for D (6 bases). V was trimmed by 7 bases and J by 7 bases, leaving 17 bases between them. The length of the CDR3 is 13 residues. The germline CDR1 and CDR2 sequences are SGHVS and FNYEAQ. The chain's CDR3 is CASTPGLQGEQYF. CDR3 coding DNA: TGTGCCAGCACGCCTGGGCTTCAGGGGGAGCAGTACTTC.

There are many counts of this clonotype. V and J are TRBV29-1 and TRBJ2-4; 10 bases are a match to TRBD1. Germline loops: CDR1 SQVTM, CDR2 ANQGSEA. J gave up 2 bases and V 5 bases, and 3 bases lay outside the gene matches. CDR3 length: 14 residues. DNA for the CDR3: TGCAGCGTTTCGGGACAGGGGACCAAAAACATTCAGTACTTC. Translating it yields CSVSGQGTKNIQYF.

This clonotype was counted a few times. J is TRBJ2-7 and V is TRBV29-1; D is unclear. There are 11 residues in the CDR3. V was pared by 3 bases and J by 6 bases, with 9 bases between. CDR1 is SQVTM and CDR2 is ANQGSEA in the germline V gene. The CDR3 spells CSVDFGCEQYF. The CDR3 DNA reads as TGCAGCGTTGACTTTGGGTGCGAGCAGTACTTC.

The chain recombines TRBV29-1 with TRBJ2-1; 7 nucleotides align to TRBD2. The ends lost 0 bases at V and 7 bases at J; junction bases unmatched: 3. Germline loops: CDR1 SQVTM, CDR2 ANQGSEA. CDR3 size: 13 residues. DNA for the CDR3: TGCAGCGTTGAAGATCTCGGGGGGAATGAGCAGTTCTTC. Translating it yields CSVEDLGGNEQFF.

The V gene is TRBV6-2 or TRBV6-3, the J gene TRBJ2-3; TRBD2 is a possible D gene (6 bases). The CDR3 has 15 residues. Trimming stripped 5 bases from V and 0 bases from J, with 12 bases between. Germline V CDR1 and CDR2: MNHEY, SVGEGT. As DNA, the CDR3 is TGTGCCAGCAGTACCAGACTAGTTAGCACAGATACGCAGTATTTT. It codes for CASSTRLVSTDTQYF.

This clonotype was picked up a small number of times. This chain uses TRBV20-1 with TRBJ1-5; D ambiguous. The V end was cut by 3 bases, the J end by 1 base, with 10 bases between. The CDR3 spans 14 residues. The germline V gene encodes CDR1 DFQATT and CDR2 SNEGSKA (reference sequence). CDR3 amino acids: CSARRRRSNQPQHF. CDR3 DNA sequence: TGCAGTGCTAGGAGGAGGCGAAGCAATCAGCCCCAGCATTTT.

This clonotype has a handful of counts. The V call is TRBV9, the J call TRBJ2-5; D tentatively fits TRBD1 or TRBD2 (7 bases each). The end of the DNA fits TRBJ2-7 better, so the J call may be wrong. Germline lookup yields CDR1 SGDLS and CDR2 YYNGEE. The CDR3 has 20 amino acids. The CDR3 spells CASSVAWDQGGENLVLEQYF. The CDR3 DNA is TGTGCCAGCAGCGTAGCTTGGGATCAGGGGGGGGAAAATTTAGTGCTCGAGCAGTACTTC.

This clonotype was observed a handful of times. J is TRBJ2-3 and V is TRBV2, with 12 positions matching TRBD2. This CDR3 contains 14 residues. V lost 7 bases to trimming and J lost 4 bases; unmatched junction nucleotides: 3. Per the germline V gene, CDR1 is SNHLY and CDR2 is FYNNEI. Written as DNA, the CDR3 is TGTGCCAGCATTCCTAGCGGGGGGGCAGATACGCAGTATTTT. This gives the protein CASIPSGGADTQYF.

This clonotype was detected only a few times. V gene TRBV20-1 combines with J gene TRBJ1-6; tentatively, D is TRBD1 (6 bases). Trimming pared 4 bases from V and 0 bases from J, leaving 19 bases between. The CDR3 has 18 residues. From germline, CDR1 is DFQATT and CDR2 SNEGSKA (reference sequence). CDR3 bases: TGCAGTGCTAACCAGGACAGCCTCCTCTTCTCCTATAATTCACCCCTCCACTTT. Protein sequence: CSANQDSLLFSYNSPLHF.

V gene TRBV9 combines with J gene TRBJ2-3; tentative D call: TRBD1 (5 bases). Trimming cost V 0 bases and J 1 base, with 15 bases left between them. The CDR3 is 17 amino acids. Per germline, CDR1 SGDLS and CDR2 YYNGEE. CDR3 nucleotides: TGTGCCAGCAGCGTAGATTATAGGGTAGGGGGCACAGATACGCAGTATTTT. Translation: CASSVDYRVGGTDTQYF.

A few counts support this clonotype. The chain recombines TRBV5-1 with TRBJ2-1, with TRBD2 identical over 9 bases. Germline CDR1 SGHRS, CDR2 YFSETQ. V was pared by 4 bases and J by 3 bases, with 8 bases of the junction left unmatched. The CDR3 has 16 amino acids. The CDR3, as DNA: TGCGCCAGCAGCCGCCCCGGACTAGCGTACTACAATGAGCAGTTCTTC. It translates to CASSRPGLAYYNEQFF.

In its sample, this clonotype was seen a few times. The chain employs TRBV7-2 and TRBJ2-3; 11 bases agree with TRBD2. The V gene's germline CDR1 is SGHTA and CDR2 FQGNSA. V shed 8 bases and J 3 bases; nucleotides not matched to a gene: 7. The CDR3 totals 15 residues. CDR3 coding DNA: TGTGCCAGCGGGTTACTAGCGGGGGCGACAGATACGCAGTATTTT. Translation: CASGLLAGATDTQYF.

This clonotype was detected many times. J is TRBJ1-5 and V is TRBV20-1; 8 bases agree with TRBD1. Germline assignment: CDR1 DFQATT and CDR2 SNEGSKA (reference sequence). The length of the CDR3 is 15 residues. V trimming: 0 bases; J trimming: 4 bases; junction bases outside the gene matches: 5. The CDR3 DNA reads TGCAGTGCTAGAGATCCGGGACAGGAGAATCAGCCCCAGCATTTT. As protein: CSARDPGQENQPQHF.

The rearrangement uses TRBV6-2 or TRBV6-3 and TRBJ2-1; no clear D. The CDR3 length is 13 residues. The germline gives CDR1 MNHEY, CDR2 SVGEGT. The V end lost 2 bases, the J end lost 9 bases, and 11 bases lay between the germline ends. CDR3 loop: CASSYNHIFEQFF. The CDR3 coding sequence is TGTGCCAGCAGTTACAACCATATCTTTGAGCAGTTCTTC.

V is TRBV20-1 and J is TRBJ2-2; D remains unclear. Trimming stripped 2 bases from V and 7 bases from J, with 8 bases between. Germline V gives CDR1 DFQATT, CDR2 SNEGSKA (reference sequence). This CDR3 has 12 amino acids. CDR3 in amino acids: CSARRALGELFF. The CDR3, as DNA: TGCAGTGCTAGAAGGGCCCTCGGGGAGCTGTTTTTT.

The rearrangement uses TRBV7-2 and TRBJ2-1, with D tentatively TRBD2 (6 bases). V was cut by 1 base and J by 14 bases, with 12 bases left in between. The CDR3 is 12 amino acids. CDR1 and CDR2 from the germline V gene are SGHTA and FQGNSA. The CDR3 DNA reads TGTGCCAGCAGCTTAGAGCAGGGCGGGAAGTTCTTC. Its translation: CASSLEQGGKFF.

The rearrangement joins TRBV7-8 to TRBJ2-1; maybe TRBD2 (6 bases). Germline loops: CDR1 SGHVS, CDR2 FQNEAQ. This CDR3 contains 15 residues. With 1 base removed from V and 3 bases from J, the gap between germline ends came to 10 bases. This chain's CDR3 is CASSLEGLIYNEQFF. The CDR3 DNA sequence: TGTGCCAGCAGCTTAGAGGGACTGATCTACAATGAGCAGTTCTTC.

This sequence joins TRBV3-1 and TRBJ2-7; maybe TRBD1 (5 bases). The last part of the DNA fits TRBJ2-5 better; the J call may be wrong. This CDR3 has 12 amino acids. The germline V gene has CDR1 LGHDT and CDR2 YNNKEL (reference sequence). CDR3: CASSQVTGTQYF. DNA for the CDR3: TGTGCCAGCAGCCAAGTCACAGGGACCCAGTACTTC.

V usage is TRBV5-1 and J usage is TRBJ1-2, with D unresolved. From germline, CDR1 is SGHRS and CDR2 YFSETQ. The V end lost 0 bases, the J end lost 1 base, and 10 bases lay between the germline ends. The CDR3 totals 15 residues. CDR3 loop: CASSLGGGNNYGYTF. CDR3 coding DNA: TGCGCCAGCAGCTTGGGCGGAGGTAATAACTATGGCTACACCTTC.

In its sample, this clonotype was seen a few times. The V and J genes are TRBV6-1 and TRBJ1-5; D is ambiguous. Trimming removed 2 bases from V and 0 bases from J, with 14 bases in between. In germline, CDR1 is MNHNS, CDR2 SASEGT. CDR3 length: 17 amino acids. This chain's CDR3 is CASSEQLALISNQPQHF. The CDR3 region has the DNA TGTGCCAGCAGTGAACAACTAGCATTGATTAGCAATCAGCCCCAGCATTTT.

The rearrangement joins TRBV9 to TRBJ2-1; no clear D gene. Germline-derived CDR1 and CDR2 are SGDLS and YYNGEE. The CDR3 sequence is 13 residues long. V lost 3 bases to trimming and J lost 6 bases, with 10 bases between them. The CDR3 bases are TGTGCCAGCAGCGATCTCCTTGGCAATGAGCAGTTCTTC. Amino acid sequence: CASSDLLGNEQFF.

Only a few counts were recorded for this clonotype. The V and J genes are TRBV7-9 and TRBJ2-3; no reliable D call. V lost 1 base and J lost 0, with 17 bases in between. Germline CDR1 reads SEHNR; CDR2 reads FQNEAQ (reference sequence). This CDR3 comprises 18 residues. CDR3 amino acids: CASSLEKVHRASTDTQYF. DNA of the CDR3: TGTGCCAGCAGCTTAGAGAAAGTCCACCGTGCTAGCACAGATACGCAGTATTTT.

The chain uses TRBV12-3 or TRBV12-4 and TRBJ2-7; tentative D call: TRBD1 (6 bases). The length of the CDR3 is 11 residues. V was pared by 1 base and J by 12 bases, with 10 bases between. For the CDR3, the DNA is TGTGCCAGCAGTTTAGAAGGGACACCGTACTTC. Protein: CASSLEGTPYF.